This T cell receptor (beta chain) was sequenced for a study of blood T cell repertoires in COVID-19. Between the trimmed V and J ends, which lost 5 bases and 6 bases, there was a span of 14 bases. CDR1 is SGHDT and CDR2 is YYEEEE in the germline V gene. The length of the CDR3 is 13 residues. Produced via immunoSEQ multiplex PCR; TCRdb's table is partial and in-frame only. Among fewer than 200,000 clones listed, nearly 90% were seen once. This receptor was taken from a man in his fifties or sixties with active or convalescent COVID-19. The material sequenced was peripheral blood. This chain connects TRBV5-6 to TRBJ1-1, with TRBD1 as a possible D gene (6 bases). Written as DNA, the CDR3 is TGTGCCAGCAGACTACTTCAGGGGCCTGAAGCTTTCTTT. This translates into CASRLLQGPEAFF.